Presented here are 20 T cell receptor beta chains from one specimen sequenced in a study of blood T cell repertoires in COVID-19. Profiling relied on immunoSEQ multiplex PCR, and the TCRdb table lists in-frame clones only, not all of them. The table includes about 300,000 clones, roughly 90% detected once. Sequenced material: PBMCs or T cells enriched from blood (not recorded which). The receptors stem from a woman in her forties or fifties who had been exposed to COVID-19.

The V call is TRBV27, the J call TRBJ2-7, with 9 positions matching TRBD1. Germline CDR1 and CDR2: MNHEY and SMNVEV (reference sequence). CDR3 length: 16 residues. V shed 1 base, J shed 3 bases, and the junction held 7 bases outside the gene matches. CDR3 DNA: TGTGCCAGCAGTTTATTGGGTACAGGGGGCAGCTACGAGCAGTACTTC. As protein: CASSLLGTGGSYEQYF.

The CDR3 region is CASSRGTGADNEQFF. CDR3 in DNA: TGTGCCAGCAGCCGCGGGACAGGGGCAGACAATGAGCAGTTCTTC. The chain combines TRBV3-1 (or the pseudogene TRBV3-2) with TRBJ2-1, with TRBD1 identical over 10 bases. This CDR3 has 15 amino acids. V trimming: 4 bases; J trimming: 5 bases; junction bases outside the gene matches: 5. The germline gives CDR1 LGHDT, CDR2 YNNKEL (reference sequence).

This clone was seen once. The rearrangement uses TRBV10-3 and TRBJ2-7, with TRBD1 identical over 8 bases. The J segment lost 3 bases and the V segment lost 3 bases, leaving 4 bases of the junction unmatched. The CDR3 runs to 14 residues. Germline V gene data show CDR1 as ENHRY and CDR2 as SYGVKD. The CDR3 DNA reads TGTGCCATCAGTGATGGGACAGGTCTCTACGAGCAGTACTTC. Its protein product is CAISDGTGLYEQYF.

The rearrangement uses TRBV5-1 and TRBJ1-1; the D is unclear. Germline CDR1 and CDR2: SGHRS and YFSETQ. V was clipped by 0 bases and J by 4 bases, with 10 bases between them. CDR3 length: 14 residues. CDR3 sequence: CASSLGYLPTEAFF. CDR3 nucleotides: TGCGCCAGCAGCTTGGGGTACTTGCCCACTGAAGCTTTCTTT.

As to this clone: Other DNA sequences in the same sample also yield this CDR3. The chain joins TRBV12-3 or TRBV12-4 to TRBJ2-7; 9 bases fit TRBD1. CDR3 length: 13 residues. Trimming cost V 3 bases and J 3 bases; bases outside gene matches: 0. CDR3 nucleotide sequence: TGTGCCAGCAGTTTGGGACAGGGCTACGAGCAGTACTTC. Translation gives CASSLGQGYEQYF.

The chain carries TRBV24-1 and TRBJ2-3; 11 bases are a match to TRBD2. Per germline, CDR1 KGHDR and CDR2 SFDVKD. The CDR3 extends over 16 amino acids. V trimming: 4 bases; J trimming: 5 bases; junction bases outside the gene matches: 7. The CDR3 sequence is CATSDYSGGAIDTQYF. In DNA, the CDR3 is TGTGCCACCAGTGACTATAGCGGGGGGGCCATAGATACGCAGTATTTT.

This clone was detected a few times. V gene TRBV4-2 combines with J gene TRBJ1-6; 10 nucleotides match TRBD1. The CDR3 is made up of 15 amino acids. Per the germline V gene, CDR1 is LGHNA and CDR2 is YNFKEQ. Losses at the gene ends were 4 bases for V and 8 bases for J; bases not matched to a gene: 5. CDR3 in DNA: TGTGCCAGCAGCCGGGACAGGGGCAGGGATTCACCCCTCCACTTT. Amino acids: CASSRDRGRDSPLHF.

J is TRBJ2-6 and V is TRBV20-1; 8 nucleotides match TRBD1. The trim removed 3 bases at V and 1 base at J, leaving 8 bases unmatched. The CDR3 is made up of 17 amino acids. Germline V gives CDR1 DFQATT, CDR2 SNEGSKA (reference sequence). CDR3 coding DNA: TGCAGTGCTAGTTTACGGGACAGGTCTTCTGGGGCCAACGTCCTGACTTTC. It yields the protein CSASLRDRSSGANVLTF.

This sequence joins TRBV19 and TRBJ1-5, with D uncertain. Trimming cost V 1 base and J 4 bases, with 14 bases left between them. Germline V lookup: CDR1 LNHDA, CDR2 SQIVND (reference sequence). CDR3 length: 16 amino acids. This CDR3 is CASSIGGGQINQPQHF. For the CDR3, the DNA is TGTGCCAGTAGTATAGGTGGCGGGCAGATAAATCAGCCCCAGCATTTT.

V gene TRBV27 combines with J gene TRBJ2-1, with no clear D. Germline V lookup: CDR1 MNHEY, CDR2 SMNVEV (reference sequence). Trimming removed 4 bases at V and 7 bases at J, with 8 bases between. The CDR3 covers 12 residues. CDR3 nucleotides: TGTGCCAGCAGTTCCCTCTTGAATGAGCAGTTCTTC. This codes for CASSSLLNEQFF.

The rearrangement joins TRBV19 to TRBJ2-7, with unresolved D. Trimming removed 6 bases at V and 3 bases at J, with 12 bases between. CDR1 and CDR2 (germline): LNHDA, SQIVND (reference sequence). CDR3 length: 13 amino acids. The CDR3 nucleotides are TGTGCCAGTAGCCGAACGTCGGGCTACGAGCAGTACTTC. Protein: CASSRTSGYEQYF.

V is TRBV6-5 and J is TRBJ2-5, with D perhaps matching TRBD1 (5 bases). This CDR3 has 14 amino acids. Trimming took off 5 bases at V and 3 bases at J, with 13 bases between the two ends. Germline CDR1 MNHEY, CDR2 SVGAGI. The CDR3 sequence: CASSRSRQKETQYF. As DNA, the CDR3 is TGTGCCAGCAGTCGAAGCCGACAGAAAGAGACCCAGTACTTC.

V and J are TRBV5-1 and TRBJ1-3; D gene uncertain. CDR1 is SGHRS, CDR2 YFSETQ, per germline. The CDR3 is 14 amino acids. V was pared by 5 bases and J by 0 bases, with 9 bases between. As DNA, the CDR3 is TGCGCCAGCAGGGCCGGGGTCTCTGGAAACACCATATATTTT. The encoded protein is CASRAGVSGNTIYF.

This chain links TRBV7-9 with TRBJ1-1, with 7 bases lining up with TRBD1. From germline, CDR1 is SEHNR and CDR2 FQNEAQ (reference sequence). J lost 2 bases, V lost 4 bases, and 7 bases had no gene match. This CDR3 is 15 amino acids long. CDR3 bases: TGTGCCAGCAGCTCCATAGCAGGGGGAAACACTGAAGCTTTCTTT. It yields the protein CASSSIAGGNTEAFF.

V gene TRBV5-1 combines with J gene TRBJ1-4, with D possibly being TRBD1 (6 bases). V dropped 3 bases and J dropped 3 bases, with 12 bases sitting between them. The CDR3 spans 15 residues. Germline values: CDR1 SGHRS, CDR2 YFSETQ. The CDR3 DNA sequence: TGCGCCAGCAGCTCCTCCCAGGGGCCTAATGAAAAACTGTTTTTT. This encodes CASSSSQGPNEKLFF.

The chain couples TRBV3-1 (or the pseudogene TRBV3-2) to TRBJ2-6, with a tentative D call TRBD2 (7 bases). With 4 bases removed from V and 2 bases from J, the gap between germline ends came to 27 bases. Germline CDR1 LGHDT, CDR2 YNNKEL (reference sequence). This CDR3 has 21 residues. CDR3 DNA: TGTGCCAGCAGCCCCACGGTGGGACTATGGGCCAGGGGAACTGGGGCCAACGTCCTGACTTTC. Its translation: CASSPTVGLWARGTGANVLTF.

This rearrangement joins TRBV5-1 to TRBJ1-6, with D perhaps matching TRBD1 (6 bases). This CDR3 has 15 residues. The germline V gene has CDR1 SGHRS and CDR2 YFSETQ. The V end was cut by 5 bases, the J end by 7 bases, with 16 bases between. CDR3 protein: CASRGGVDVNSPLHF. For the CDR3, the DNA is TGCGCCAGCAGAGGGGGGGTGGATGTCAATTCACCCCTCCACTTT. The variable domain in full, completed from reference TRBV5-1 and TRBJ1-6, reads KAGVTQTPRYLIKTRGQQVTLSCSPISGHRSVSWYQQTPGQGLQFLFEYFSETQRNKGNFPGRFSGRQFSNSRSEMNVSTLELGDSALYLCASRGGVDVNSPLHFGNGTRLTVT.

V gene TRBV27 combines with J gene TRBJ1-5; unclear D gene. The germline gives CDR1 MNHEY, CDR2 SMNVEV (reference sequence). CDR3 length: 15 residues. V was cut by 6 bases and J by 3 bases, with 15 bases left in between. CDR3 region: CASSSLAGFNQPQHF. The DNA for the CDR3 is TGTGCCAGCAGCTCCCTTGCGGGATTCAATCAGCCCCAGCATTTT.

The chain has TRBV28 and TRBJ2-2, with TRBD1 matching 7 bases. The CDR3 runs to 15 residues. The V gene's germline CDR1 is MDHEN and CDR2 SYDVKM. J was trimmed by 2 bases and V by 2 bases; bases with no gene match: 2. The CDR3 DNA reads as TGTGCCAGCAGTTTAACAGGGGCAAACACCGGGGAGCTGTTTTTT. Its translation is CASSLTGANTGELFF.

The chain recombines TRBV18 with TRBJ1-2; 7 bases match TRBD1. With 2 bases clipped from V and 3 bases from J, the junction kept 3 bases outside the gene matches. The germline CDR1 and CDR2 sequences are KGHSH and LQKENI. This CDR3 region has 14 residues. CDR3 DNA: TGTGCCAGCTCACCAGGACAGGTGGACTATGGCTACACCTTC. Encoded protein: CASSPGQVDYGYTF.